Below, one TCR beta chain is given with its context. The data derive from a study of cytomegalovirus exposure and HLA in healthy donors. Primers for the PCR totalled 60 Vbeta and 13 Jbeta. Clones were read by immunoSEQ multiplex PCR, and TCRdb kept only the in-frame ones, dropping some. This sample has over 150,000 clones, with about 68% found just once. Per germline, CDR1 MNHEY and CDR2 SMNVEV (reference sequence). This CDR3 has 16 amino acids. The receptor was isolated from a young man in good health and CMV-seronegative. The chain recombines TRBV27 with TRBJ2-5, with D possibly being TRBD1 (6 bases). Judging by the DNA end, TRBJ2-7 fits better; the J call may be wrong. Material: PBMCs. Here the CDR3 reads CASSLAGDWISYEQYF. In DNA, the CDR3 is TGTGCCAGCAGCCTGGCAGGGGATTGGATCTCCTACGAGCAGTACTTC.